The present entry profiles one T cell receptor (beta chain) with its context. There is no known antigen for this receptor. The input lacks base qualities; no much larger clone sits a single base away. This entry belongs to a study of blood T cell repertoires in COVID-19 (TCRdb year 2020). Regarding the study in general: Collaborator samples came from the United States, Italy and Spain and covered acute and convalescent phases of COVID-19. The prospective study material was composed of cDNA or gDNA derived from T cells, B-cell-depleted T cells, or PBMCs. The dataset comprised deeply sampled blood TCRbeta repertoires from subjects exposed to, actively infected with, or recovered from COVID-19. The repertoires were released in a freely available public database meant as a resource for research on the immune response to SARS-CoV-2. Samples came from the ongoing ImmuneRACE study (first 160 participants) plus 1,254 subjects from 6 global collaborators. Sample metadata almost always included a de-identified subject ID, COVID-19 status, age in years and sex. HLA class I and class II types, where available, came from metadata supplied by the sample provider rather than from assay-based typing. Study-level results and caveats: The quantity of clinical and demographic metadata differed by source and by participant and was supplied without curation.

V lost 0 bases and J lost 5 bases; the stretch between them is 8 bases long. The germline V gene (reference sequence) provides CDR1 WNHNN and CDR2 SYGVQD. Its CDR3 holds 14 amino acids, cysteine through phenylalanine. Only the CDR3 region is kept as DNA, spanning 42 bases read in frame from base 1. The immunoSEQ Assay, a bias-controlled multiplex PCR, was used to amplify TCRbeta CDR3 regions from genomic DNA. The source study handled its data this way. The number of nucleated cells in each sample was estimated from the amplification of reference gene primers within the assay. To quantify the absolute abundance of each unique TCRbeta CDR3 rearrangement, sequence reads were collapsed and filtered. For each sample, productive Simpson clonality was calculated as the square root of Simpson's diversity index across productive rearrangements. The clones in this table, taken by TCRdb from immuneACCESS, are in-frame only. Not every clone is retained; where verified, under half of the shortfall comes from an unresolved V gene, and the cause of the rest is unknown. V, J and clone size reflect that table, while D and trimming were determined from the DNA. For this sample there are just under 350,000 clones; around nine tenths appear just once. The ten biggest clones cover about 7.3% of the sample.

In Seattle, one collaborating source enrolled patients while the infection was active and tracked those patients longitudinally over the course of disease. Collaborating institutions collected whole blood in K2EDTA tubes following their own protocols. For TCRbeta analysis, collaborators shipped samples in one of three forms: frozen whole blood, isolated PBMCs, or DNA extracted from either of those sample types. This receptor was identified in a woman in her sixties or seventies with COVID-19, enrolled during active disease. Rearrangement joined TRBV10-1 to TRBJ2-1; a tentative D call is TRBD2 (6 bases match). Material: peripheral blood. CDR3 sequence: CASSESPSDNEQFF. Read as DNA, the sequence is TGCGCCAGCAGTGAGTCCCCTAGCGACAATGAGCAGTTCTTC.